The T cell receptor (beta chain) described here comes from a study of blood T cells in healthy people across ages. This clonotype was picked up a small number of times. The CDR3 has 14 residues. Trimming shortened V by 4 bases and J by 5 bases, and 13 bases separated the two germline ends. Germline V gene lookup returns CDR1 KGHDR and CDR2 SFDVKD. Primers used in a second PCR of roughly 6 to 11 cycles were a sample-barcoded 5' primer and a J-beta primer mix. TCRdb called the 5' RACE reads again in MiXCR, with one record for every CDR3 protein. The table has roughly 900,000 distinct CDR3 sequences, around 26% seen once; the top ten hold approximately 15%.

The sequencing sample was made of blood. This chain links TRBV24-1 with TRBJ1-2; no reliable D call. The TCR comes from a woman aged 80 or over in good health. CDR3 sequence reads: CATSDPSMMYGYTF. The CDR3 DNA is TGTGCCACCAGTGACCCGTCTATGATGTATGGCTACACCTTC.